This TCR beta chain was retrieved from a study of cytomegalovirus exposure and HLA in healthy donors. The PCR made use of 60 Vbeta and 13 Jbeta primers. The method was immunoSEQ multiplex PCR; TCRdb's version includes in-frame clones alone and lacks a portion of them. In all, the sample yields some 96,000 clones. This CDR3 spans 13 amino acids. CDR1 is GTSNPN and CDR2 is SVGIG in the germline V gene (reference sequence). Trimming removed 5 bases from V and 3 bases from J, with 11 bases in between. Input material: PBMCs. This sequence joins TRBV30 and TRBJ2-4; weak D call: TRBD1 (5 bases). The receptor was derived from a young woman in good health and CMV-seronegative. CDR3 in DNA: TGTGCCTGGGAAGGGGCGATCAAAAACATTCAGTACTTC. Translation gives CAWEGAIKNIQYF.